The entry that follows covers one TCR beta chain sequence. The antigen is not known. Produced via immunoSEQ multiplex PCR; TCRdb's table is partial and in-frame only. This table has fewer than 20,000 clones, about 81% appearing once. The sample originates from a study of OX40 agonist ivuxolimab in advanced cancers. Study at large: All patients had ivuxolimab intravenously every 2 weeks at 0.01 to 10 mg/kg. Three patients, one with hepatocellular carcinoma and two with cutaneous melanoma, achieved partial responses.

At cycle 4 day 1, cycle 7 day 1, and baseline, blood was sampled. Study-level points and caveats: Clonal expansion in partial responders at 0.1-3.0 mg/kg ranked among the lowest.

The sequence was obtained from an adult with an advanced solid tumor such as melanoma, head and neck, liver or kidney cancer. The starting material was CD4+ or CD8+ T cells sorted from blood, obtained in a trial of the OX40 agonist ivuxolimab.

CDR3 region: CASSGGPGDTQYF. The CDR3 coding sequence is TGCGCCAGCAGTGGGGGGCCAGGAGATACGCAGTATTTT. The chain uses TRBV10-1 and TRBJ2-3; weak D call: TRBD1 (6 bases). CDR3 size: 13 residues. V was pared by 4 bases and J by 5 bases, with 10 bases between. In germline, CDR1 is WNHNN, CDR2 SYGVQD (reference sequence).